This entry features one T cell receptor beta chain sequence. Its target is unknown. This CDR3 contains 17 residues. Trimming removed 0 bases at V and 0 bases at J, with 13 bases between. Germline V lookup: CDR1 PRHDT, CDR2 FYEKMQ (reference sequence). Generated by immunoSEQ multiplex PCR, the TCRdb table keeps only in-frame clones and is missing some. The sample yields 90,000 to 120,000 clones, about 93% seen once. This specimen comes from a study of T cell responses to AZD1222 COVID-19 vaccine. Study-wide results and caveats: Clonal diversity was possibly underestimated, and the donors were mostly white British, with more females. Repertoires were sampled only after the peak T cell response.

This specimen consisted of peripheral blood, obtained 28 days after the second AZD1222 dose. V and J are TRBV13 and TRBJ2-3; D is possibly TRBD2 (6 bases). This sequence was found in an adult who received the AZD1222 COVID-19 vaccine. CDR3 DNA sequence: TGTGCCAGCAGCTTAGGCCTAATTAGCGGAAGCACAGATACGCAGTATTTT. Encoded protein: CASSLGLISGSTDTQYF.